Listed here is a single TCR beta chain. Its antigen remains undetermined. Per-base quality was not reported, and no clone a single base away is much larger than it. The germline V gene provides CDR1 SGHAT and CDR2 FQNNGV. At the junction V is shortened by 5 bases and J by 5 bases; bases outside the gene matches: 20. CDR3 length: 19 amino acids, cysteine to phenylalanine. Kept here is only the CDR3 DNA, which spans 57 bases and is read in frame from base 1. This sample was taken from a study of shared T cell receptors in the human thymus (dated by TCRdb to about 2021). Looking at the study overall: The study examined how self-reactive, shared T-cell receptor alpha chains are generated in the human thymus.

The library was obtained by the immunoSEQ multiplex PCR assay. TCRdb took over this immuneACCESS table, retaining in-frame rearrangements with V and J assigned. Such tables are incomplete; in checked studies, under half of the missing clones stem from an unresolved V gene, and the remainder is unexplained. For this sample there are approximately 760,000 clones; 80% to 90% appear just once. The ten most abundant clones make up 0.008% to 0.011% of the sample. This sample also appeared in a second study, on human thymus T cells. Drawing on the second study: The donors were immunologically healthy infants in Finland who had open corrective cardiac surgery for congenital heart defects. The thymus tissue came from surgical resects taken out during corrective cardiac surgery. Usage of V and J gene segments appeared to be biased in both the thymic and the peripheral blood repertoires. The related research reported highly overlapping thymic TCR repertoires among unrelated individuals. TCR alpha and beta repertoires from about 8 infant thymus samples and a few related peripheral blood samples were characterized in the study. Donor ages ranged from roughly 7 to 244 days, and the cohort comprised about 6 male and two female infants. After being mechanically released from the tissue, thymocytes were kept at -70 degrees C in pellets of roughly 10-33 million cells. A QIAsymphony instrument was used to extract genomic DNA from frozen cell pellets. Using the immunoSEQ multiplex PCR assay, the TCRB and TCRAD loci were amplified from a standardized quantity of quality-controlled genomic DNA. The amplicons covered the V(D)J region and were long enough to include the CDR3 and to identify the V and J genes. Amplicon sequencing was performed on an Illumina platform through the commercial immunoSEQ service. Primer bias and sequencing errors were corrected as previously described, and TCRAD and TCRB definitions were based on the IMGT database. Repertoires were analysed with immunoSEQ Analyzer 3.0 and VDJTools, covering basic statistics, V/J segment usage, diversity estimates, rarefaction and pairwise overlap. To estimate diversity, the Chao1, ChaoE, Efron-Thisted, Shannon and inverse Simpson indices were applied, and diversity was also estimated on datasets down-sampled to the smallest sample. For repertoire overlap, CDR3 nucleotide sequence, V gene and J gene had to match strictly, and clustering was done by Jaccard-based multidimensional scaling. Thymus samples yielded on average about 810,000 unique TCRB clonotypes, compared with some 83,000 from blood samples.

This chain is built from TRBV11-2 and TRBJ1-2, with 10 bases matching TRBD1. The receptor's source is a girl under three years old with a congenital heart defect. Donor details come from another sample of the same person, matched by shared clones. Sequenced material: thymocytes. The encoded CDR3 is CASSPPTGGADYVDYGYTF. The nucleotide sequence is TGTGCCAGCAGCCCACCGACAGGGGGCGCCGATTATGTCGATTATGGCTACACCTTC.